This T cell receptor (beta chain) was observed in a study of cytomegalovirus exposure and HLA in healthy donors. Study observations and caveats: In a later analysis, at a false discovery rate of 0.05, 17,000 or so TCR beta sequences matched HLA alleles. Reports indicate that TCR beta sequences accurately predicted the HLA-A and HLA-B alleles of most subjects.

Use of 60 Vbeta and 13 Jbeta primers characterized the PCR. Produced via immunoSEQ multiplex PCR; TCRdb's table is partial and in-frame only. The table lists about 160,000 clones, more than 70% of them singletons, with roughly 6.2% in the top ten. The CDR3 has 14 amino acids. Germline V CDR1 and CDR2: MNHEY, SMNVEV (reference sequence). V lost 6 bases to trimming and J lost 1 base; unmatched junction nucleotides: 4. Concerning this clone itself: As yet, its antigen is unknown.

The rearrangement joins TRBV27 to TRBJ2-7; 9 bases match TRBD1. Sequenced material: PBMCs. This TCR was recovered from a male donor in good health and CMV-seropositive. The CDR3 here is CASRRTGESYEQYF. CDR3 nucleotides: TGTGCCAGCAGGAGGACAGGGGAATCCTACGAGCAGTACTTC.